This TCR beta chain was documented in a study of shared clonotypes between healthy human individuals. Study observations and caveats: Non-shared clonotypes had lower generation probabilities than clonotypes shared by all four sorted-subset donors. Depth was large, yet rarefaction showed that sorted-subset sequencing was incomplete.

Here immunoSEQ multiplex PCR was the method, and the copy in TCRdb shows in-frame clones only, minus some. The sample consists of some 2,100,000 clones, approximately 96% of them appearing once. As regards this clone: Its antigen is unidentified.

This CDR3 has 15 amino acids. Germline V lookup: CDR1 SNHLY, CDR2 FYNNEI. The rearrangement links TRBV2 to TRBJ2-7; TRBD2 aligns across 9 bases. The TCR sequence derives from a young man in good health. The sequencing input was naive CD4+ T cells sorted from blood. As for subset: CD45RA+ positively selected. CDR3 coding DNA: TGTGCTAACACCCCCCCCAGACTAGCGGCCTACGAGCAGTACTTC. Translation: CANTPPRLAAYEQYF.